This TCR beta chain was profiled in a study of control samples from healthy donors and cancer patients. Sequenced by immunoSEQ multiplex PCR; TCRdb stores in-frame clones only, minus some. Of 120,000 to 150,000 clones in the sample, 75% to 90% are singletons; the top ten hold 4.9%. The receptor's source is a man younger than 40 in good health. What was sequenced was blood.

The CDR3 region is CASSLGRGTNEKLFF. CDR3 nucleotides: TGTGCCAGCAGCTTAGGCAGAGGAACTAATGAAAAACTGTTTTTT. The J gene is TRBJ1-4, the V gene TRBV7-9, with no clear D. Germline V gives CDR1 SEHNR, CDR2 FQNEAQ (reference sequence). V gave up 1 base and J gave up 1 base, with 7 bases separating them. This CDR3 region has 15 residues.